This TCR beta chain was observed in a study of human T cells and chemical hapten exposure. The table lists this clonotype with many counts. TCRdb independently ran MiXCR on the RACE reads; one entry per CDR3 protein. The data show about 45,000 distinct CDR3 sequences, around 4.1% seen once. Time point noted: healthy volunteer bleed at 2 weeks. Researchers extracted total RNA from unfractionated whole blood. The sample consisted of whole blood. The sequence came from a female donor in good health. Some clones in this sample may be carry-over from other donors' samples.

Written as DNA, the CDR3 is TGTGCCAGCAGCCTGGGTAACACTGAAGCTTTCTTT. Protein product: CASSLGNTEAFF. This chain connects TRBV2 to TRBJ1-1; D not resolved. Germline CDR1 SNHLY, CDR2 FYNNEI. CDR3 length equals 12 residues. Trimming took 6 bases from V and 2 from J, leaving 7 bases between them.